Listed below are T cell receptor beta chains from one sample, sequenced in a study of early T cells in non-severe SARS-CoV-2 infection. MiXCR, run by TCRdb on the 5' RACE reads, gives a single entry per CDR3 protein. This table has about 55,000 distinct CDR3 sequences, 8.2% appearing once. Sample: whole blood. These receptors came from an adult who was a healthcare worker with PCR-confirmed SARS-CoV-2 infection or an uninfected control (not recorded which). CDR3s include the opening cysteine and the closing phenylalanine or tryptophan. Fields, in order: J gene, clone size, D gene, V gene, CDR3 protein, CDR3 DNA. The D gene is left open where the match is weak. The size entry is marked missing in some rows and otherwise reads once, few, many or a size class.

>TRBJ1-6|-|-|TRBV11-2
CASSPRKGRGNSPLHF
TGTGCCAGCAGCCCGCGGAAGGGACGGGGAAATTCACCCCTCCACTTT
>TRBJ2-5|-|TRBD1|TRBV10-3
CAARDREGTQYF
TGTGCCGCCCGGGACAGGGAAGGGACCCAGTACTTC
>TRBJ2-7|many|-|TRBV20-1
CSGVTSGGAEQYF
TGCAGTGGGGTAACTTCAGGCGGGGCGGAGCAGTACTTC
>TRBJ1-3|-|-|TRBV4-1
CASSQQESGNTIYF
TGCGCCAGCAGCCAACAGGAATCTGGAAACACCATATATTTT
>TRBJ2-3|-|TRBD2|TRBV10-2
CASSSSGGWGGDTQYF
TGCGCCAGCAGCTCTAGCGGGGGATGGGGGGGAGATACGCAGTATTTT
>TRBJ2-6|many|TRBD2|TRBV6-2/TRBV6-3
CASSPLAGDGANVLTF
TGTGCCAGCAGCCCCCTTGCGGGAGATGGGGCCAACGTCCTGACTTTC
>TRBJ2-1|many|-|TRBV30
CAWSGGLEGEQFF
TGTGCCTGGAGTGGGGGACTTGAGGGTGAGCAGTTCTTC
>TRBJ1-4|-|-|TRBV7-4
CASNTSFPGGDEKLFF
TGTGCCAGCAATACGTCATTCCCGGGCGGGGATGAAAAACTGTTTTTT
>TRBJ2-3|few|-|TRBV14
CASSPLSVNTDTQYF
TGTGCCAGCAGCCCACTTTCGGTAAATACAGATACGCAGTATTTT
>TRBJ1-2|-|-|TRBV19
CASSIGGNYGYTF
TGTGCCAGTAGTATAGGAGGGAACTATGGCTACACCTTC
>TRBJ2-5|-|TRBD2|TRBV3-1
CASSQGSGSMGETQYF
TGTGCCAGCAGCCAAGGGAGCGGGAGTATGGGGGAGACCCAGTACTTC
>TRBJ1-2|few|-|TRBV10-1
CASSPRDTYYGYTF
TGCGCCAGCAGTCCCCGGGACACCTACTATGGCTACACCTTC
>TRBJ2-3|-|TRBD2|TRBV3-1
CASSQGLAGTYTDTQYF
TGTGCCAGCAGCCAAGGACTAGCGGGGACCTACACAGATACGCAGTATTTT
>TRBJ2-1|-|-|TRBV9
CASSGELLNEQFF
TGTGCCAGCAGCGGGGAACTATTGAATGAGCAGTTCTTC
>TRBJ2-7|-|TRBD1|TRBV20-1
CSASTGGGYEQYF
TGCAGTGCCAGCACAGGGGGCGGCTACGAGCAGTACTTC
>TRBJ2-1|many|-|TRBV29-1
CSAKFGYNEQFF
TGCAGCGCAAAATTTGGCTACAATGAGCAGTTCTTC
>TRBJ2-5|-|TRBD2|TRBV6-1
CASSEAGKGASGLAAKTQYF
TGTGCCAGCAGTGAAGCGGGGAAGGGGGCGTCAGGACTAGCGGCGAAGACCCAGTACTTC
>TRBJ1-2|-|TRBD1|TRBV29-1
CSVEEINKRQGGYGYTF
TGCAGCGTTGAAGAGATTAACAAGAGACAGGGCGGGTATGGCTACACCTTC
>TRBJ1-2|-|TRBD1|TRBV10-2
CASSDRDYGYTF
TGCGCCAGCTCGGACAGGGACTATGGCTACACCTTC
>TRBJ2-1|many|-|TRBV2
CASSGERANEQFF
TGTGCCAGCAGTGGGGAACGCGCCAATGAGCAGTTCTTC
>TRBJ2-3|many|-|TRBV4-1
CASSQTSTDTQYF
TGCGCCAGCAGCCAAACTAGCACAGATACGCAGTATTTT
>TRBJ2-5|many|-|TRBV5-1
CASSFAGTQETQYF
TGCGCCAGCAGCTTTGCCGGGACCCAAGAGACCCAGTACTTC
>TRBJ1-3|-|TRBD1|TRBV13
CASTERGDRGNTIYF
TGTGCCAGCACCGAGAGGGGGGACAGAGGAAACACCATATATTTT
>TRBJ2-2|-|-|TRBV7-2
CASKMGPKPTGELFF
TGTGCCAGCAAAATGGGCCCGAAACCTACCGGGGAGCTGTTTTTT
>TRBJ2-5|many|-|TRBV29-1
CSVRGSKQETQYF
TGCAGCGTTCGCGGATCAAAGCAAGAGACCCAGTACTTC
>TRBJ2-1|few|TRBD2|TRBV7-3
CASSLTVGRVEQFF
TGTGCCAGCAGCTTAACGGTTGGGAGGGTTGAGCAGTTCTTC
>TRBJ1-2|-|-|TRBV6-1
CASSRLGDYGYTF
TGTGCCAGCAGCCGGTTGGGTGACTATGGCTACACCTTC
>TRBJ1-2|-|TRBD1|TRBV5-1
CASSLGDRASYGYTF
TGCGCCAGCAGCTTGGGGGACAGGGCGTCCTATGGCTACACCTTC
>TRBJ2-3|-|-|TRBV2
CASSEAGGGNTQYF
TGTGCCAGCAGTGAAGCGGGCGGTGGAAATACGCAGTATTTT
>TRBJ1-5|few|-|TRBV6-1
CASSEGHGYSNQPQHF
TGTGCCAGCAGTGAGGGACACGGTTATAGCAATCAGCCCCAGCATTTT
>TRBJ1-6|few|-|TRBV13
CASSLMGQSSPLHF
TGTGCCAGCAGCTTAATGGGACAAAGTTCACCCCTCCACTTT
>TRBJ1-3|few|-|TRBV19
CASSGLAENTIYF
TGTGCCAGTAGTGGACTCGCTGAAAACACCATATATTTT
>TRBJ2-1|many|TRBD1|TRBV5-6
CASSWGTGTYNEQFF
TGTGCCAGCAGCTGGGGGACAGGGACCTACAATGAGCAGTTCTTC
>TRBJ2-7|many|-|TRBV12-3/TRBV12-4
CASSLHGSPRYEQYF
TGTGCCAGCTCCCTCCACGGATCTCCACGCTACGAGCAGTACTTC
>TRBJ2-1|-|-|TRBV2
CASSEEAAANEEFF
TGTGCCAGCAGTGAAGAGGCGGCGGCGAATGAGGAGTTCTTC
>TRBJ2-7|-|-|TRBV4-1
CASSQDEGSSYEQYF
TGCGCCAGCAGCCAAGATGAGGGAAGCTCCTACGAGCAGTACTTC